This is a list of T cell receptor beta chains from one sample in a study of T cell repertoires in cytomegalovirus infection. Antigens of these TCRs are unknown. TCRdb analysed the reads with MiXCR anew, one entry per CDR3 protein. The sample contains about 830,000 distinct CDR3 sequences, over 25% of which appear only once. The input for sequencing was cultured CD8+ T cells from PBMCs, taken from culture after CMV antigen stimulation. The receptors originated from a human donor in good health (CMV status not recorded). Some clones in this sample may be carry-over from other donors' samples. Both conserved end residues are part of each CDR3. The D gene is left open where the match is weak. Only part of the rows carry a size: once, few, many, or a class if the clone is expanded.

D gene	V gene	J gene	clone size	CDR3 protein	CDR3 DNA
-	TRBV7-8	TRBJ2-6	few	CASKEQPSGANVLTF	TGTGCCAGCAAAGAACAGCCGTCTGGGGCCAACGTCCTGACTTTC
-	TRBV12-3/TRBV12-4	TRBJ2-5	few	CASSFFRETQYF	TGTGCCAGCAGTTTTTTTAGGGAGACCCAGTACTTC
TRBD2	TRBV20-1	TRBJ2-3	few	CSARDHVGTSGVADTQYF	TGCAGTGCTAGAGATCATGTGGGGACTAGCGGGGTGGCAGATACGCAGTATTTT
-	TRBV7-4	TRBJ1-1	-	CASSLGSGRTEAFF	TGTGCCAGCAGCTTAGGAAGCGGGCGGACTGAAGCTTTCTTT
-	TRBV5-1	TRBJ2-4	-	CASSSPGGLDKNIQYF	TGCGCCAGCAGTAGTCCGGGGGGCTTGGACAAAAACATTCAGTACTTC
TRBD1	TRBV7-8	TRBJ2-7	-	CASSSTGQGTYEQYF	TGTGCCAGCAGCTCAACCGGACAGGGTACATACGAGCAGTACTTC
-	TRBV7-9	TRBJ2-4	-	CASSPRVWGSKNIQYF	TGTGCCAGCAGCCCACGTGTTTGGGGGAGTAAAAACATTCAGTACTTC
-	TRBV12-3/TRBV12-4	TRBJ1-2	-	CASSFNRVFYGYTF	TGTGCCAGCAGTTTTAACAGGGTTTTTTATGGCTACACCTTC
-	TRBV12-5	TRBJ2-2	-	CASTAATGELLF	TGTGCTAGTACTGCGGCGACCGGGGAGCTGCTTTTT
TRBD2	TRBV2	TRBJ2-1	few	CASSPVLTSGGDNEQFF	TGTGCCAGCAGCCCCGTCCTGACTAGCGGGGGGGACAATGAGCAGTTCTTC
-	TRBV10-3	TRBJ2-3	-	CAAIGRLALAGGDTDTQYF	TGTGCCGCCATAGGTCGGCTAGCGCTGGCCGGAGGGGACACAGATACGCAGTATTTT
-	TRBV7-3	TRBJ2-1	few	CASSLTAPGLDEQFF	TGTGCCAGCAGCTTAACGGCTCCAGGGCTGGACGAGCAGTTCTTC
TRBD2	TRBV6-2/TRBV6-3	TRBJ2-4	-	CASSYSKASGARGIQYF	TGTGCCAGCAGTTACTCGAAGGCTAGCGGGGCGAGAGGCATTCAGTACTTC
TRBD1	TRBV7-8	TRBJ1-1	-	CASSLEQGAMAFF	TGTGCCAGCAGCCTGGAACAGGGGGCAATGGCTTTCTTT
-	TRBV9	TRBJ1-5	few	CASSVAAGSNQPQHF	TGTGCCAGCAGCGTAGCCGCTGGGAGCAATCAGCCCCAGCATTTT
-	TRBV18	TRBJ1-5	-	CASSPLKDRQSNQPQHF	TGTGCCAGCTCACCTCTCAAGGACAGACAAAGCAATCAGCCCCAGCATTTT
TRBD1	TRBV19	TRBJ1-1	few	CASSIRGQGPTEAFF	TGTGCCAGTAGTATAAGGGGACAGGGGCCCACTGAAGCTTTCTTT
TRBD1	TRBV5-4	TRBJ2-1	-	CASSSIGQGVKDEQFF	TGTGCCAGCAGCTCCATCGGACAGGGGGTTAAAGATGAGCAGTTCTTC
-	TRBV6-6	TRBJ2-1	-	CASLIAGGEQFF	TGTGCCAGCCTTATCGCGGGCGGTGAGCAGTTCTTC
-	TRBV27	TRBJ2-3	-	CASSLRAIPDTQYF	TGTGCCAGCAGTCTTCGAGCCATCCCAGATACGCAGTATTTT
-	TRBV7-6	TRBJ1-6	-	CASKGVGSANSPLHF	TGTGCCAGCAAAGGGGTTGGCAGCGCCAATTCACCCCTCCACTTT
-	TRBV6-5	TRBJ2-7	-	CASAIQGNYEQYF	TGTGCCAGCGCTATTCAGGGAAACTACGAGCAGTACTTC
-	TRBV27	TRBJ1-1	few	CASTFGSEAFF	TGTGCCAGCACCTTCGGCTCTGAAGCTTTCTTT
-	TRBV7-8	TRBJ2-1	many	CASSLQPNFYNEQFF	TGTGCCAGCAGCTTACAGCCTAACTTCTACAATGAGCAGTTCTTC